Listed below are T cell receptor beta chains from one sample, sequenced in a study of T cells of healthy individuals. Via MiXCR, TCRdb re-called the 5' RACE reads, giving one row per CDR3 protein. The sample holds around 83,000 distinct CDR3 sequences, approximately 4.8% seen once. These receptors originate from a female donor in good health. CDR3s include the opening cysteine and the closing phenylalanine or tryptophan. A D gene is named only where the DNA matches it firmly. Size tells how often a clone was seen (once, few, many) or the class of an expanded clone, and some rows leave it out.

len: 14
v_gene: TRBV11-1
j_gene: TRBJ1-1
abundance: many
d_gene: -
CDR3aa: CASRGNRVGTEAFF
CDR3nt: TGTGCCAGCAGAGGAAACAGGGTGGGCACTGAAGCTTTCTTT

len: 15
v_gene: TRBV20-1
j_gene: TRBJ1-5
abundance: many
d_gene: -
CDR3aa: CSARGAGISNQPQHF
CDR3nt: TGCAGTGCTAGAGGGGCAGGGATAAGCAATCAGCCCCAGCATTTT

len: 16
v_gene: TRBV7-9
j_gene: TRBJ2-5
abundance: many
d_gene: TRBD1
CDR3aa: CASSTDPTGFQETQYF
CDR3nt: TGTGCCAGCAGCACCGACCCGACAGGGTTCCAAGAGACCCAGTACTTC

len: 14
v_gene: TRBV4-1
j_gene: TRBJ1-1
abundance: many
d_gene: -
CDR3aa: CASSGILRGTEAFF
CDR3nt: TGCGCCAGCAGCGGAATTTTACGTGGGACTGAAGCTTTCTTT

len: 15
v_gene: TRBV5-5
j_gene: TRBJ1-2
abundance: many
d_gene: -
CDR3aa: CASSLEQVPWNGYTF
CDR3nt: TGTGCCAGCAGCTTGGAGCAGGTCCCGTGGAATGGCTACACCTTC

len: 15
v_gene: TRBV6-6
j_gene: TRBJ2-7
abundance: -
d_gene: TRBD2
CDR3aa: CASSAPGRGAYEQYF
CDR3nt: TGTGCCAGCAGTGCTCCGGGACGGGGGGCCTACGAGCAGTACTTC

len: 16
v_gene: TRBV9
j_gene: TRBJ2-5
abundance: many
d_gene: TRBD2
CDR3aa: CASSVYASGFQETQYF
CDR3nt: TGTGCCAGCAGCGTATATGCTAGCGGATTCCAAGAGACCCAGTACTTC

len: 14
v_gene: TRBV4-2
j_gene: TRBJ2-5
abundance: many
d_gene: -
CDR3aa: CASSQDPRDETQYF
CDR3nt: TGTGCCAGCAGCCAAGATCCCAGGGACGAGACCCAGTACTTC

len: 16
v_gene: TRBV6-1
j_gene: TRBJ2-2
abundance: -
d_gene: -
CDR3aa: CASSLSPPLNTGELFF
CDR3nt: TGTGCCAGCAGCCTAAGCCCCCCACTGAACACCGGGGAGCTGTTTTTT

len: 15
v_gene: TRBV7-8
j_gene: TRBJ1-5
abundance: many
d_gene: -
CDR3aa: CASSSRRDSNQPQHF
CDR3nt: TGTGCCAGCAGCTCACGACGGGATAGCAATCAGCCCCAGCATTTT

len: 13
v_gene: TRBV20-1
j_gene: TRBJ2-3
abundance: many
d_gene: -
CDR3aa: CSASGISTDTQYF
CDR3nt: TGCAGTGCTAGCGGGATTAGCACAGATACGCAGTATTTT

len: 16
v_gene: TRBV12-3/TRBV12-4
j_gene: TRBJ2-3
abundance: many
d_gene: TRBD2
CDR3aa: CASSLWSLAGLDTQYF
CDR3nt: TGTGCCAGCAGTTTATGGTCGCTAGCGGGATTAGATACGCAGTATTTT

len: 15
v_gene: TRBV20-1
j_gene: TRBJ2-1
abundance: many
d_gene: TRBD2
CDR3aa: CSARVYGRTYNEQFF
CDR3nt: TGCAGTGCTAGAGTTTACGGGAGGACGTACAATGAGCAGTTCTTC

len: 14
v_gene: TRBV12-3/TRBV12-4
j_gene: TRBJ2-1
abundance: many
d_gene: TRBD2
CDR3aa: CASSSLAGVDEQFF
CDR3nt: TGTGCCAGCAGTTCCTTAGCGGGAGTGGATGAGCAGTTCTTC

len: 16
v_gene: TRBV2
j_gene: TRBJ1-1
abundance: many
d_gene: -
CDR3aa: CASSGLVTVRDTEAFF
CDR3nt: TGTGCCAGCAGTGGCCTGGTGACGGTACGCGACACTGAAGCTTTCTTT

len: 13
v_gene: TRBV7-2
j_gene: TRBJ2-1
abundance: many
d_gene: -
CDR3aa: CASSPGTINEQFF
CDR3nt: TGTGCCAGCAGCCCAGGGACCATCAATGAGCAGTTCTTC

len: 17
v_gene: TRBV20-1
j_gene: TRBJ1-1
abundance: many
d_gene: -
CDR3aa: CSARDLGSGQASTEAFF
CDR3nt: TGCAGTGCTAGAGATTTAGGATCCGGCCAGGCGAGCACTGAAGCTTTCTTT

len: 14
v_gene: TRBV6-5
j_gene: TRBJ1-6
abundance: many
d_gene: -
CDR3aa: CASSTGHHNSPLHF
CDR3nt: TGTGCCAGCAGTACTGGACATCATAATTCACCCCTCCACTTT

len: 15
v_gene: TRBV2
j_gene: TRBJ1-1
abundance: many
d_gene: TRBD1
CDR3aa: CASSETGQGVTEAFF
CDR3nt: TGTGCCAGCAGTGAAACGGGTCAGGGGGTTACTGAAGCTTTCTTT

len: 18
v_gene: TRBV20-1
j_gene: TRBJ2-1
abundance: -
d_gene: TRBD2
CDR3aa: CSAPALGLAGVHYNEQFF
CDR3nt: TGCAGTGCTCCCGCTCTAGGACTAGCGGGAGTTCACTACAATGAGCAGTTCTTC

len: 16
v_gene: TRBV19
j_gene: TRBJ1-5
abundance: few
d_gene: -
CDR3aa: CASSIQRTPSNQPQNF
CDR3nt: TGTGCCAGTAGTATTCAAAGGACACCCAGCAATCAGCCCCAGAATTTT

len: 15
v_gene: TRBV6-6
j_gene: TRBJ2-2
abundance: few
d_gene: -
CDR3aa: CASSPPGSMIGELFF
CDR3nt: TGTGCCAGCAGTCCGCCCGGGAGTATGATCGGGGAGCTGTTTTTT

len: 17
v_gene: TRBV20-1
j_gene: TRBJ2-1
abundance: many
d_gene: TRBD2
CDR3aa: CSASASGRAFSYNEQFF
CDR3nt: TGCAGTGCTAGTGCTAGCGGGAGGGCCTTTTCCTACAATGAGCAGTTCTTC

len: 18
v_gene: TRBV13
j_gene: TRBJ2-1
abundance: many
d_gene: TRBD2
CDR3aa: CASSFLEWGLAGSNEQFF
CDR3nt: TGTGCCAGCAGCTTTCTAGAGTGGGGACTAGCGGGCAGCAATGAGCAGTTCTTC

len: 15
v_gene: TRBV9
j_gene: TRBJ1-1
abundance: few
d_gene: -
CDR3aa: CASSPAGSINTEAFF
CDR3nt: TGTGCCAGCAGCCCGGCAGGGAGTATAAACACTGAAGCTTTCTTT

len: 14
v_gene: TRBV28
j_gene: TRBJ1-1
abundance: many
d_gene: -
CDR3aa: CASSQIIRGFEAFF
CDR3nt: TGTGCCAGCAGTCAAATAATCAGGGGATTTGAAGCTTTCTTT

len: 13
v_gene: TRBV3-1
j_gene: TRBJ2-3
abundance: -
d_gene: -
CDR3aa: CASSQDRRDKEYF
CDR3nt: TGTGCCAGCAGCCAAGACCGACGGGACAAGGAGTATTTT

len: 12
v_gene: TRBV6-5
j_gene: TRBJ1-1
abundance: many
d_gene: -
CDR3aa: CASSREGTEAFF
CDR3nt: TGTGCCAGCAGCCGCGAGGGGACTGAAGCTTTCTTT

len: 13
v_gene: TRBV20-1
j_gene: TRBJ1-2
abundance: -
d_gene: -
CDR3aa: CSARDHRSYGYTF
CDR3nt: TGCAGTGCTAGAGATCATCGAAGCTATGGCTACACCTTC

len: 15
v_gene: TRBV20-1
j_gene: TRBJ1-5
abundance: many
d_gene: -
CDR3aa: CSAPTGEYSNQPQHF
CDR3nt: TGCAGTGCCCCGACGGGAGAATATAGCAATCAGCCCCAGCATTTT

len: 17
v_gene: TRBV7-6
j_gene: TRBJ1-4
abundance: many
d_gene: TRBD1
CDR3aa: CASSPRQGGGGLEKLFF
CDR3nt: TGTGCCAGCAGCCCCCGACAGGGAGGAGGAGGTTTGGAAAAACTGTTTTTT